This TCR beta chain emerged from a study of T cell responses to AZD1222 COVID-19 vaccine. Overall study findings and caveats: Clonal diversity may have been underestimated in mostly white British donors. Just a handful of AZD1222 recipients were seropositive at baseline. Vaccine-related CD4 TCRs covered spike, predominating at 160-218 and 743-854.

The data were produced by immunoSEQ multiplex PCR, yet TCRdb's version contains in-frame clones alone and is incomplete. The sample holds roughly 160,000 clones, approximately 87% seen once. Second-dose groups at about 4 or about 12 weeks were pooled. Concerning this clone itself: The antigen remains unidentified.

The sequence was collected from an adult who received the AZD1222 COVID-19 vaccine. The sample in question was peripheral blood, obtained 28 days after the second AZD1222 dose.

In nucleotides, the CDR3 is TGTGCCAGTAGTATCGACCGGACAGGGAAACGCGGCTACACCTTC. Protein: CASSIDRTGKRGYTF. This rearrangement joins TRBV19 to TRBJ1-2, with 8 bases lining up with TRBD1. Per germline, CDR1 LNHDA and CDR2 SQIVND (reference sequence). The CDR3 is 15 residues long. The ends lost 3 bases at V and 8 bases at J; junction bases unmatched: 11.